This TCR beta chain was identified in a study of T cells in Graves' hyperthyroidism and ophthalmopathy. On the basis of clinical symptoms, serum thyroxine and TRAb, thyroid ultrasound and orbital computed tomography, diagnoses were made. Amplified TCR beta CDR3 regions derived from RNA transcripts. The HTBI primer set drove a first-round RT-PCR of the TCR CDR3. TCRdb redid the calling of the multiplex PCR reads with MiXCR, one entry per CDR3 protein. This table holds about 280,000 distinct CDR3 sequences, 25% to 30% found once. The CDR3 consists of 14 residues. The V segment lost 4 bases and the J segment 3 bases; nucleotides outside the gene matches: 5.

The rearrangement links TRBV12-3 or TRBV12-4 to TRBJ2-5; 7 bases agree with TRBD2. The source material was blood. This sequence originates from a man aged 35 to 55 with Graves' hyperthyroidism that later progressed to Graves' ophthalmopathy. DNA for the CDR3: TGTGCCAGCAGTTACTGGGGGGGTGAAGAGACCCAGTACTTC. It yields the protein CASSYWGGEETQYF.